This T cell receptor (beta chain) is from a study of metastatic and nonmetastatic thyroid tumors. On the study more broadly: Malignant and benign thyroid patients had repertoires compared in peripheral blood and tumor or nodule tissue.

To note about this clone: Its antigen is unidentified.

Per the original methods: Across clinicopathological groups, CDR3 differences served as the basis for building a distant-metastasis classifier for papillary thyroid cancer. TCRdb ran MiXCR on the PCR reads. The V and J calls and clone size come from TCRdb's table, not from the authors' own analysis. The table lists about 33,000 clones, more than 10% of them singletons. The V and J ends lost 0 bases and 6 bases respectively, with 18 bases between them. Germline V gives CDR1 LGHNA, CDR2 YSLEER. This CDR3 comprises 16 residues. Thyroid surgery took place with no prior treatment in any patient. General study points: It was reportedly found that TCR beta diversity was significantly higher in malignant thyroid tumors than in benign nodules, a difference seen in both blood and tumor samples.

The receptor was derived from a female donor with papillary thyroid cancer or a benign thyroid nodule (not recorded which). Some clones in this sample may be carry-over from other donors' samples. The material sequenced was blood. V gene TRBV4-3 combines with J gene TRBJ2-7; either TRBD1 or TRBD2 may supply D (6 bases each). Here the CDR3 reads CASSQEFRGDTFEQYF. The CDR3 DNA follows: TGCGCCAGCAGCCAAGAATTTAGGGGGGACACCTTCGAGCAGTACTTC.